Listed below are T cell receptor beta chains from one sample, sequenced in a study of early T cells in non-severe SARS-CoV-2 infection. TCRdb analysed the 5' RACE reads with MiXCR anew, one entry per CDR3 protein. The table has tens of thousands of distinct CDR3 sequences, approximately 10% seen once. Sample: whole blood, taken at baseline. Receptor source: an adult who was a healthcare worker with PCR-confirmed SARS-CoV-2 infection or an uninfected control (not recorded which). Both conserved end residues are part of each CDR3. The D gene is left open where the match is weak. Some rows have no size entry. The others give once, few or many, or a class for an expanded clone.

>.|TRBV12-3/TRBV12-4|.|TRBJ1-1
CASSGQVNAEAFF
TGTGCCAGCAGTGGGCAGGTTAACGCTGAAGCTTTCTTT
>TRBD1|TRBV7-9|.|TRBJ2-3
CASSYTGADTQYF
TGTGCCAGCAGCTATACAGGGGCAGATACGCAGTATTTT
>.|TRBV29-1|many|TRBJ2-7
CSVVGGGSAFYEQYF
TGCAGCGTTGTTGGGGGCGGGTCGGCCTTCTACGAGCAGTACTTC
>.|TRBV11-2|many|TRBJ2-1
CASSSFPGRSSYNEQFF
TGTGCCAGCAGCTCATTCCCGGGACGGAGCTCCTACAATGAGCAGTTCTTC
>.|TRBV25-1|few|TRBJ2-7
CASSEGGIYEQYF
TGTGCCAGCAGCGAGGGGGGGATCTACGAGCAGTACTTC
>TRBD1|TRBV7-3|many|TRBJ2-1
CASSPGTGDGEQFF
TGTGCCAGCAGCCCAGGGACAGGGGATGGTGAGCAGTTCTTC
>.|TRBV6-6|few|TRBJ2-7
CASSLGGGRPYEQYF
TGTGCCAGCAGCCTAGGGGGGGGACGCCCCTACGAGCAGTACTTC
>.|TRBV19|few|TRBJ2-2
CASRKRNLGGFTGELFF
TGTGCCAGTCGAAAGAGAAACCTCGGGGGCTTCACCGGGGAGCTGTTTTTT
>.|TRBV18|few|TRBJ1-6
CASSRDMEGSPLHF
TGTGCCAGCTCACGGGACATGGAGGGTTCACCCCTCCACTTT
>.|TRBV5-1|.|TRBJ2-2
CASSFPVTTGELFF
TGCGCCAGCAGCTTCCCGGTGACCACCGGGGAGCTGTTTTTT
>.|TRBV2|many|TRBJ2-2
CASTIVRGVGTGELFF
TGTGCCAGCACCATCGTGCGGGGTGTTGGGACCGGGGAGCTGTTTTTT
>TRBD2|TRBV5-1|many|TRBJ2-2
CASMTSANTGELFF
TGCGCCAGCATGACTAGCGCGAACACCGGGGAGCTGTTTTTT
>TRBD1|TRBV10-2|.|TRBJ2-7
CASRDSVTYEQYF
TGCGCCAGTAGGGACAGCGTAACCTACGAGCAGTACTTC
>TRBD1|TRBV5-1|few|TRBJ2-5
CASAWTGRQETQYF
TGCGCCAGCGCCTGGACAGGAAGACAAGAGACCCAGTACTTC
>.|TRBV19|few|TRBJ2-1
CASSKANGRHSYNEQFF
TGTGCCAGTAGTAAGGCGAACGGACGGCACAGTTACAATGAGCAGTTCTTC
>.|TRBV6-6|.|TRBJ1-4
CASRPPGGRENGELFF
TGTGCCAGCAGGCCCCCGGGGGGCCGCGAAAATGGGGAACTGTTTTTT
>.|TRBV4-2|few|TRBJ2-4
CASSQERAKGNIQYF
TGTGCCAGCAGCCAAGAGCGGGCGAAGGGGAACATTCAGTACTTC
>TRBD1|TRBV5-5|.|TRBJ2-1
CASSLVPGQGINEQFF
TGTGCCAGCAGCTTGGTCCCGGGACAGGGGATCAATGAGCAGTTCTTC
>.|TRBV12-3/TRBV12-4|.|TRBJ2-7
CAIRAPDSYEQYF
TGTGCCATCAGAGCCCCGGATTCCTACGAGCAGTACTTC
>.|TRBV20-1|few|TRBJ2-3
CSAIDDVHIGTQYF
TGCAGTGCCATCGACGATGTGCACATAGGGACGCAGTATTTT
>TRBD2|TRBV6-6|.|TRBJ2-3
CASSPRGAATDTQYF
TGTGCCAGCAGCCCGCGGGGGGCCGCCACAGATACGCAGTATTTT
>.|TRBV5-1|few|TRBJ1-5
CASSLGGYSNQPQHF
TGCGCCAGCAGCTTGGGAGGTTATAGCAATCAGCCCCAGCATTTT
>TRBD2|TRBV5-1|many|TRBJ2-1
CATRTGTSGHNEQFF
TGCGCCACTAGAACCGGGACTAGCGGACACAATGAGCAGTTCTTC
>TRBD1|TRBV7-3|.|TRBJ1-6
CASSSAGGHNSPLHF
TGTGCCAGCAGCTCCGCAGGGGGCCATAATTCACCCCTCCACTTT
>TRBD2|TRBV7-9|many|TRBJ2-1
CASSLVGLAEVYNEQFF
TGTGCCAGCAGCTTAGTGGGACTAGCGGAGGTCTACAATGAGCAGTTCTTC
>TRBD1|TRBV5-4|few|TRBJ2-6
CASASVTQGAGANVLTF
TGTGCCAGCGCCTCCGTGACCCAGGGGGCAGGGGCCAACGTCCTGACTTTC
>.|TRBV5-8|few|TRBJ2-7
CASPKLRAASYEQYF
TGTGCCAGCCCGAAGCTGAGAGCAGCTTCCTACGAGCAGTACTTC
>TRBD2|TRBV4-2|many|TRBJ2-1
CASSQDGLGEGFNEQFF
TGTGCCAGCAGCCAAGATGGATTGGGGGAGGGCTTCAATGAGCAGTTCTTC
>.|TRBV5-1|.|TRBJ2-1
CASSPRYGKVYEQFF
TGCGCCAGCAGCCCGCGATACGGCAAGGTCTATGAGCAGTTCTTC
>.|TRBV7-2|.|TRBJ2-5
CASSLVVTQETQYF
TGTGCCAGCAGCTTAGTAGTGACCCAAGAGACCCAGTACTTC
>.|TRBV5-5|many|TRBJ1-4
CASSLDPGPNEKLFF
TGTGCCAGCAGCTTGGATCCGGGGCCCAATGAAAAACTGTTTTTT
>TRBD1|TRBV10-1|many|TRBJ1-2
CARQGADGYTF
TGCGCCAGACAGGGGGCGGATGGCTACACCTTC
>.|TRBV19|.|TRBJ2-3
CASTGDEPPFMDTQYF
TGTGCCAGTACGGGGGACGAGCCACCGTTCATGGATACGCAGTATTTT